This T cell receptor (beta chain) was identified during a study of T cell changes during pregnancy in multiple sclerosis. Sequencing was performed with immunoSEQ multiplex PCR; in TCRdb, only in-frame clones are kept and a portion is missing. The data hold around 56,000 clones, with around nine tenths observed a single time. This CDR3 is built from 17 residues. Per the germline V gene, CDR1 is SGHAT and CDR2 is FQNNGV. Trimming took 6 bases from V and 1 from J; bases not matched to a gene: 13. The specimen was peripheral blood, collected in the third trimester of pregnancy. The clonotype originates from a female donor in good health, enrolled as a control in a pregnancy study. V is TRBV11-2 and J is TRBJ2-5, with 8 bases that match TRBD2. The CDR3 is CASSHLTGLGIQETQYF. CDR3 nucleotide sequence: TGTGCCAGCAGTCACCTTACGGGACTAGGGATCCAAGAGACCCAGTACTTC. Using reference TRBV11-2 and TRBJ2-5 for the parts outside the CDR3, the full variable domain is EAGVAQSPRYKIIEKRQSVAFWCNPISGHATLYWYQQILGQGPKLLIQFQNNGVVDDSQLPKDRFSAERLKGVDSTLKIQPAKLEDSAVYLCASSHLTGLGIQETQYFGPGTRLLVL.